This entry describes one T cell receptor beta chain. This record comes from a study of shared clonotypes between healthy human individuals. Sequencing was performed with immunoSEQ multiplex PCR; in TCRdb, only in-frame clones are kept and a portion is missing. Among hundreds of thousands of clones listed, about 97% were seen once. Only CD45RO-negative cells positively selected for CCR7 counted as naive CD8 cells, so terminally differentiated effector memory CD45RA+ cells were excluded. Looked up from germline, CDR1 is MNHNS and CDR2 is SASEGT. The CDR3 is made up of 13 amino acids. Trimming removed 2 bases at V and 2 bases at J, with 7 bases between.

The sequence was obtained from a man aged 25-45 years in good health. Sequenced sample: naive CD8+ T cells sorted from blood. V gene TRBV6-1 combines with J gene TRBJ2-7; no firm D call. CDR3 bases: TGTGCCAGCAGTGAAAGTCGGACCTACGAGCAGTACTTC. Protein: CASSESRTYEQYF.